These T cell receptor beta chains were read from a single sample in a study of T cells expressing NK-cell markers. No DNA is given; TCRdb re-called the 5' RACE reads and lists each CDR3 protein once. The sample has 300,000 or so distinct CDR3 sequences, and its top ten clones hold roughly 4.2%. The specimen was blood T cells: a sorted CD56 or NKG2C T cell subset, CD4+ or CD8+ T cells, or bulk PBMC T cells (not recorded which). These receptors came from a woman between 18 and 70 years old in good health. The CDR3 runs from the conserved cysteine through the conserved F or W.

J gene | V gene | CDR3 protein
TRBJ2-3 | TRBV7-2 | CASSLAPAGDTQYF
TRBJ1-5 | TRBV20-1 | CSPRDPAGGAQHF
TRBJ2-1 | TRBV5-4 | CASSPPSYSYNEQFF
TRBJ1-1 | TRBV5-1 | CASRRAGSNTEAFF
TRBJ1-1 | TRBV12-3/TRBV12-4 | CASSWTNLNTEAFF
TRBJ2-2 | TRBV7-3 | CASSLHSENTGELFF
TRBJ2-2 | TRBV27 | CASSWTPQTGELFF
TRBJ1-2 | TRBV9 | CASSVQGMYGYTF
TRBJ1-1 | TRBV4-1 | CASSQVLLSSEAFF
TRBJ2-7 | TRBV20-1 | CSARNRVDEQYF
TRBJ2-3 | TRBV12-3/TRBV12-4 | CASRPGRTGARHTQYF
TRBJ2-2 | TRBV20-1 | CSASGPQNTGELFF
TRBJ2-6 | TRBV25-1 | CASSPGANVLTF
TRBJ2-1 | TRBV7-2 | CASSLVSGGARRNEQFF
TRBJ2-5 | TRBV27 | CASSQLGAGGTKTQYF
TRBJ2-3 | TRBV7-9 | CASSPPQPPGGTDTQYF
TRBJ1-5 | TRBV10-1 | CASSDFRAGQPQHF
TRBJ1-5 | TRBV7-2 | CASTATVGNQPQHF
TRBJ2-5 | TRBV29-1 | CSVVQGRLETQYF
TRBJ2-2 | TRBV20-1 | CSARDSSGRATGELFF
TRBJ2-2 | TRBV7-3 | CASSPKGTTSTGELFF
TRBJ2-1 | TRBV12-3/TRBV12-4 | CASSQLFHGHNEQFF
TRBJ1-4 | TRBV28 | CASSPTGDPTNEKLFF
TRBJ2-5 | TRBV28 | CASRADKGAGTQYF
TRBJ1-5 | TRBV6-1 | CASRDSFNQPQHF
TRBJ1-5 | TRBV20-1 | CSARPATGSNQPQHF
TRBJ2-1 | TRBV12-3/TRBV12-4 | CASSPPPPGQSTYNEQFF
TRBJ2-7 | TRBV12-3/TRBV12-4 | CASSALNRGEQYF
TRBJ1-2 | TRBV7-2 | CASSLMRHNYGYTF
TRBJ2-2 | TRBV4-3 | CASSHPGVQKLFF
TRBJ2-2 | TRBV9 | CASSVDWAGELFF
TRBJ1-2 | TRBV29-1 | CSVDGQGGSYTF
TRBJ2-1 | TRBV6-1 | CASSEAFNRAQSYNEQFF
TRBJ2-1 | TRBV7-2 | CASSAAGTRGFF
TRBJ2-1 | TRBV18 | CASSPSQGFYNEQFF
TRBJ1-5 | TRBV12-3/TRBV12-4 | CASTHGAPLGAQHF
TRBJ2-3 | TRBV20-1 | CSAEPGGTVTDTQYF
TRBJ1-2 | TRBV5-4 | CASSLDRAGYTF
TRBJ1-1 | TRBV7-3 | CASLPQKNTEAFF
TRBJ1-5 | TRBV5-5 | CASRSLSSRDRGGQPQHF
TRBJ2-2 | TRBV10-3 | CAISDPGESGELFF
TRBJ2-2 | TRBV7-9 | CAGSHWTSGTGELFF
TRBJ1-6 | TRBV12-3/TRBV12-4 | CASSSRQGGSPLHF
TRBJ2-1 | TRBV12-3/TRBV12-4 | CASSFEGGAGGNEQFF
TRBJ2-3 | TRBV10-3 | CAISESWDRGGGTQYF
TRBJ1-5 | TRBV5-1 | CASSLEGGRNQPQHF
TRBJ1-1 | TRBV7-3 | CASSLTQETTEAFF
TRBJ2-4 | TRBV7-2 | CASSSAVRSGGNIQYF